Shown below are 5 T cell receptor beta chains from a single sample sequenced in a study of blood T cell repertoires in COVID-19. Assay: immunoSEQ multiplex PCR; the TCRdb copy retains only in-frame clones and omits some. This table has about 44,000 clones, approximately 92% appearing once. Material: peripheral blood. The receptors originated from a human donor in a cohort sampled during active COVID-19.

The gene calls are TRBV4-1 and TRBJ1-6, with 8 nucleotides matching TRBD1. Germline V gene sequence: CDR1 MGHRA, CDR2 YSYEKL. The CDR3 consists of 17 residues. Trimming took 1 base from V and 6 from J; bases not matched to a gene: 8. DNA for the CDR3: TGCGCCAGCAGCCAAGTTGGCAGGGGGCGAGGTAATTCACCCCTCCACTTT. Translation: CASSQVGRGRGNSPLHF.

This chain connects TRBV11-1 to TRBJ2-1; 9 bases agree with TRBD2. This CDR3 is 16 amino acids long. The trim removed 1 base at V and 5 bases at J, leaving 6 bases unmatched. Per the germline V gene, CDR1 is SGHAT and CDR2 is FQDESV (reference sequence). In nucleotides, the CDR3 is TGTGCCAGCAGCTTAGATTGGCTAGCGGGGCACAATGAGCAGTTCTTC. This gives the protein CASSLDWLAGHNEQFF. The complete variable domain, with remaining parts taken from reference TRBV11-1 and TRBJ2-1, reads EAEVAQSPRYKITEKSQAVAFWCDPISGHATLYWYRQILGQGPELLVQFQDESVVDDSQLPKDRFSAERLKGVDSTLKIQPAELGDSAMYLCASSLDWLAGHNEQFFGPGTRLTVL.

The chain carries TRBV6-2 or TRBV6-3 and TRBJ1-1; D remains ambiguous. The CDR3 has 15 amino acids. CDR1 is MNHEY, CDR2 SVGEGT, per germline. Trimming shortened V by 0 bases and J by 1 base, and 9 bases separated the two germline ends. CDR3: CASSYSPTSNTEAFF. The CDR3 DNA sequence: TGTGCCAGCAGTTACTCTCCCACATCGAACACTGAAGCTTTCTTT.

V gene TRBV12-3 or TRBV12-4 combines with J gene TRBJ2-2; D remains ambiguous. V was trimmed by 3 bases and J by 6 bases, leaving 8 bases between them. The CDR3 consists of 13 residues. CDR3 amino acids: CASSLYGSGELFF. The CDR3 DNA reads TGTGCCAGCAGTTTGTACGGGTCCGGGGAGCTGTTTTTT.

The chain links TRBV6-5 to TRBJ1-6, with D possibly TRBD1 on 5 matching bases. This CDR3 region has 14 residues. V lost 2 bases and J lost 6, with 8 bases in between. Germline V gene data show CDR1 as MNHEY and CDR2 as SVGAGI. CDR3 loop: CASSYSGGNSPLHF. The CDR3 nucleotides are TGTGCCAGCAGTTACAGCGGGGGTAATTCACCCCTCCACTTT.